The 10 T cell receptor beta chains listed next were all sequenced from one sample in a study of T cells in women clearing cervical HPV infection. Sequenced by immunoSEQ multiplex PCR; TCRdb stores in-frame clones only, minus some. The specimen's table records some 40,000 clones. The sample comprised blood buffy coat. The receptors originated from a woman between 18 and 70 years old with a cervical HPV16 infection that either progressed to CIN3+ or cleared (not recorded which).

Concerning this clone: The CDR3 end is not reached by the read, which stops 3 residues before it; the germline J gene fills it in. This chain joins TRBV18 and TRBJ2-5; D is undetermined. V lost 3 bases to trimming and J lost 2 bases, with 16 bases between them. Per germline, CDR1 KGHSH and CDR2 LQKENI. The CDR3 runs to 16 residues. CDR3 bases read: TGTGCCAGCTCACCTACTCCGAAACGTACTCAAGAGACC. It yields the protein CASSPTPKRTQET. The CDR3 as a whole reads CASSPTPKRTQETQYF.

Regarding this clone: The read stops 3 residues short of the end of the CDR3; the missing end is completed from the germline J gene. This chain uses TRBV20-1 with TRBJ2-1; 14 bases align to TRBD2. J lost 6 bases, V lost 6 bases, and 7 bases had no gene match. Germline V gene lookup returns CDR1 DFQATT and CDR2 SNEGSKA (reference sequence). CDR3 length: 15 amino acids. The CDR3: CSALGLAGGRNEQFF. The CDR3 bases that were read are TGCAGTGCGCTAGGACTAGCGGGAGGACGCAATGAG.

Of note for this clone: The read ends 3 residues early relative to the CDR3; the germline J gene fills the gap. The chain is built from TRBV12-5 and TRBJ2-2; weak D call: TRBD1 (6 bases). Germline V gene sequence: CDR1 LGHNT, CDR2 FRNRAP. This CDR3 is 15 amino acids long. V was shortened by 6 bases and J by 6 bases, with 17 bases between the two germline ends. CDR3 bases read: TGTGCTAGTGGAACAAACAGGGTTAGGTCCGGGGAG. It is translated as CASGTNRVRSGE. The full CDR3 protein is CASGTNRVRSGELFF.

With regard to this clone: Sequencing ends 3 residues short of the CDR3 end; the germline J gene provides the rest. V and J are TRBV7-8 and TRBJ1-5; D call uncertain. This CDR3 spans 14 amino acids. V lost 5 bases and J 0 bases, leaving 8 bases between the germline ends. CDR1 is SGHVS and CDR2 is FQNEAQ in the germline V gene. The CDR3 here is CASSTRDSNQPQHF. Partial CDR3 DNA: TGTGCCAGCAGCACCAGAGATAGCAATCAGCCC.

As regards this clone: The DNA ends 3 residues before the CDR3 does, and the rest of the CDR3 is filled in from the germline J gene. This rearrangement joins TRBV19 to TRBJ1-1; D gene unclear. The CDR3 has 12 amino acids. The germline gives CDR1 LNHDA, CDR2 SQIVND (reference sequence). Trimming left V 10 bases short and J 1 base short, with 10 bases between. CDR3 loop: CATRKGNTEAFF. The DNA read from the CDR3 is TGTGCCACCAGGAAGGGGAACACTGAA.

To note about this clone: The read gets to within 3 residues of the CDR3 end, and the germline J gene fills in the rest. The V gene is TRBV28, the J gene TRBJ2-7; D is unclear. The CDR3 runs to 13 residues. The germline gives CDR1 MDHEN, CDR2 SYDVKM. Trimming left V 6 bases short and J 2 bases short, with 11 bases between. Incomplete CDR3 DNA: TGTGCCAGCAGCCCTAACCCCGCCTACGAG. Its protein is CASSPNPAYE. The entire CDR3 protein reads CASSPNPAYEQYF.

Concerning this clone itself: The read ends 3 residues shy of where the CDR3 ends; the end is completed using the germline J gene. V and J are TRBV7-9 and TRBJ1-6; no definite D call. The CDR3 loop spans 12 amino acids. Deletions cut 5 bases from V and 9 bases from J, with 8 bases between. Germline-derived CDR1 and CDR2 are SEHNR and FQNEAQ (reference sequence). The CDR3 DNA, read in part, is TGTGCCAGCAGCCTCGAGCGTTCACCC. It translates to CASSLERSP. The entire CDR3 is CASSLERSPLHF.

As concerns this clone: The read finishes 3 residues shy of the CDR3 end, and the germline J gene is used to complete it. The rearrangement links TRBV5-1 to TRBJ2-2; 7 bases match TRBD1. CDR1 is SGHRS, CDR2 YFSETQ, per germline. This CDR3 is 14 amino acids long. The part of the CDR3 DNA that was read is TGCGCCAGCAGCACAGGGGCAACTAATGAAAAG. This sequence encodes CASSTGATNEK. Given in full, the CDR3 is CASSTGATNEKLFF.

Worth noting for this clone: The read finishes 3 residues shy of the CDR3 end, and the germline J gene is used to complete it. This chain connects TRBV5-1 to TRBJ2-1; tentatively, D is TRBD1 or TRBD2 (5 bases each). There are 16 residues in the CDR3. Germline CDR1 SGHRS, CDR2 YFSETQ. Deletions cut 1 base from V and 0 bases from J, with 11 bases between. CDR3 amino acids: CASSLFAGSSYNEQFF. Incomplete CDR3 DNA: TGCGCCAGCAGCTTGTTTGCAGGGAGCTCCTACAATGAG.

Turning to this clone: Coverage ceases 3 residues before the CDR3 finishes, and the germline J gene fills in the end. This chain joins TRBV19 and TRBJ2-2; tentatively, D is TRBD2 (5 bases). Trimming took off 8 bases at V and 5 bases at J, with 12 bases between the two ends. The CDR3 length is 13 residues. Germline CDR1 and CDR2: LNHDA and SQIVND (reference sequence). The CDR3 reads CASAAALTGELFF. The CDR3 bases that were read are TGTGCCAGTGCAGCGGCCCTAACCGGGGAG.